The rows below give T cell receptor beta chains drawn from one sample of a study of cytomegalovirus exposure and HLA in healthy donors. Data came from immunoSEQ multiplex PCR; TCRdb stores just in-frame clones and leaves some out. The sample includes some 62,000 clones, 87% seen only once; the top ten take 1.4% to 1.5%. Sequencing was done on a sample of PBMCs. Every receptor here comes from a man between 18 and 35 years old in good health and CMV-seronegative. CDR3s include the opening cysteine and the closing phenylalanine or tryptophan. The D gene is left open where the match is weak. Clone size is stated in some rows and not others, as once, few, many or a class when expanded.

clone size	D gene	V gene	J gene	CDR3 protein	CDR3 DNA
.	.	TRBV28	TRBJ1-5	CASRSGNQPQHF	TGTGCCAGCCGATCGGGGAATCAGCCCCAGCATTTT
few	TRBD1	TRBV7-6	TRBJ1-5	CASSSRDRGSQPQHF	TGTGCCAGCAGCTCCCGGGACAGGGGAAGTCAGCCCCAGCATTTT
.	TRBD1	TRBV5-4	TRBJ1-1	CASSSGQGYTEAFF	TGTGCCAGCAGCTCGGGACAGGGTTATACTGAAGCTTTCTTT
.	.	TRBV4-1	TRBJ1-3	CASSQQARGSGNTIYF	TGCGCCAGCAGCCAACAGGCCAGGGGATCTGGAAACACCATATATTTT
.	.	TRBV28	TRBJ2-7	CASSFGTYEQYF	TGTGCCAGCAGTTTCGGGACCTACGAGCAGTACTTC
once	TRBD1	TRBV6-5	TRBJ2-2	CASSYSGTGSPGELFF	TGTGCCAGCAGTTACTCGGGGACAGGGAGCCCCGGGGAGCTGTTTTTT
.	.	TRBV15	TRBJ1-4	CATSRARQVVGEKLFF	TGTGCCACCAGCAGAGCCCGACAGGTCGTGGGGGAAAAACTGTTTTTT
once	TRBD1	TRBV5-6	TRBJ1-6	CASSLDRGESPLHF	TGTGCCAGCAGCTTGGACAGGGGCGAGTCACCCCTCCACTTT
few	.	TRBV6-5	TRBJ1-1	CASSRQKEAFF	TGTGCCAGCAGTAGACAGAAAGAAGCTTTCTTT
few	.	TRBV7-2	TRBJ2-7	CASSFNGIEQYF	TGTGCCAGCAGCTTTAACGGGATCGAGCAGTACTTC
.	TRBD1	TRBV6-1	TRBJ2-7	CASSPDRVEQYF	TGTGCCAGCAGTCCGGACAGGGTCGAGCAGTACTTC
.	TRBD1	TRBV11-3	TRBJ2-5	CASSFGRGQETQYF	TGTGCCAGCAGCTTCGGCAGGGGGCAAGAGACCCAGTACTTC
.	.	TRBV5-4	TRBJ2-3	CASSLDFTSGSDTQYF	TGTGCCAGCAGCTTGGATTTTACTAGTGGGTCAGATACGCAGTATTTT
.	.	TRBV27	TRBJ2-1	CASRGGVVEQFF	TGTGCCAGCAGAGGCGGGGTTGTTGAGCAGTTCTTC
few	TRBD1	TRBV6-5	TRBJ2-7	CASSSGTGVYEQYF	TGTGCCAGCAGTTCCGGGACAGGGGTTTACGAGCAGTACTTC
once	TRBD1	TRBV6-6	TRBJ2-7	CASSYAGQGAPEQYF	TGTGCCAGCAGTTACGCGGGACAGGGGGCGCCCGAGCAGTACTTC
.	.	TRBV13	TRBJ2-7	CASGGTPTYEQYF	TGTGCCAGCGGAGGGACTCCTACCTACGAGCAGTACTTC
.	.	TRBV25-1	TRBJ1-2	CASSIQGNYGYTF	TGTGCCAGCAGTATACAGGGAAACTATGGCTACACCTTC
once	.	TRBV6-1	TRBJ2-7	CASSEFSGANEQYF	TGTGCCAGCAGTGAATTTTCAGGGGCGAACGAGCAGTACTTC
.	TRBD1	TRBV19	TRBJ1-2	CASTYRGNYGYTF	TGTGCCAGTACCTACAGGGGGAATTATGGCTACACCTTC
.	.	TRBV25-1	TRBJ1-5	CAAGGAHLGQPQHF	TGTGCCGCCGGGGGTGCCCATTTGGGTCAGCCCCAGCATTTT
.	.	TRBV5-1	TRBJ2-5	CASSFGQETQYF	TGCGCCAGCAGCTTCGGGCAAGAGACCCAGTACTTC
.	TRBD1	TRBV7-9	TRBJ2-7	CASSLEGTGTYEQYF	TGTGCCAGCAGCCTAGAAGGGACAGGGACCTACGAGCAGTACTTC
.	TRBD1	TRBV9	TRBJ2-2	CASSVGTGVTGELFF	TGTGCCAGCAGCGTAGGGACAGGGGTCACCGGGGAGCTGTTTTTT
few	TRBD1	TRBV6-1	TRBJ1-6	CASSEIIMTGDSPLHF	TGTGCCAGCAGTGAAATAATAATGACAGGGGATTCACCCCTCCACTTT
once	TRBD1	TRBV6-5	TRBJ1-2	CASKRDRKNYGYTF	TGTGCCAGCAAACGGGACAGGAAGAACTATGGCTACACCTTC
.	TRBD1	TRBV11-3	TRBJ2-1	CASSHGQGDEQFF	TGTGCCAGCAGCCACGGACAGGGCGATGAGCAGTTCTTC
.	.	TRBV27	TRBJ2-7	CASSQSHLGGYEQYF	TGTGCCAGCAGTCAATCCCACCTCGGGGGCTACGAGCAGTACTTC
.	.	TRBV7-9	TRBJ2-3	CASSYYRTGTTDTQYF	TGTGCCAGCAGCTACTACAGGACCGGCACGACAGATACGCAGTATTTT
.	.	TRBV28	TRBJ1-5	CASSFSSNQPQHF	TGTGCCAGCAGTTTTAGTAGCAATCAGCCCCAGCATTTT
.	.	TRBV14	TRBJ1-3	CASSQDEDGGASGNTIYF	TGTGCCAGCAGCCAAGATGAAGATGGGGGGGCTAGTGGAAACACCATATATTTT
.	.	TRBV20-1	TRBJ1-2	CSARDPGGYTF	TGCAGTGCTAGAGATCCAGGTGGCTACACCTTC
few	.	TRBV2	TRBJ1-4	CASQGLRNEKLFF	TGTGCCAGCCAAGGCCTCAGGAATGAAAAACTGTTTTTT